Shown below are 4 T cell receptor beta chains from a single sample sequenced in a study of T cells in Graves' hyperthyroidism and ophthalmopathy (dated by TCRdb to between 2019 and 2020). The library came from multiplex PCR. Sequenced using an Illumina HiSeq 2000. Amplification of TCR beta CDR3 regions was carried out from RNA transcripts. A first-round RT-PCR of the TCR CDR3 used the HTBI primer set with the Qiagen OneStep RT-PCR kit. TCRdb itself trimmed the public reads at Q25 with fastp, ran MiXCR and retained productive beta chains. Every CDR3 protein is listed once, alongside the most common genes and DNA of its rows. Present in this sample are a few hundred thousand distinct CDR3 sequences, roughly 14% of which were seen just once. The top ten clonotypes cover roughly 13% of the sample. Sequencing used blood. The receptor set was obtained from a woman in her late teens or twenties with Graves' hyperthyroidism.

This clonotype occurred many times. CDR3 nucleotide sequence: TGTGCCAGCAGTGAACTAGCGGCCTACAATGAGCAGTTCTTC. It translates to CASSELAAYNEQFF. This rearrangement joins TRBV2 to TRBJ2-1; 7 bases map to TRBD2. Germline CDR1 is SNHLY and CDR2 is FYNNEI. With 2 bases clipped from V and 2 bases from J, the junction kept 0 bases outside the gene matches. The CDR3 runs 14 residues.

This clonotype was seen a handful of times. J is TRBJ1-4 and V is TRBV6-1, with D unresolved. CDR1 MNHNS and CDR2 SASEGT come from the germline V gene. V lost 6 bases and J 0 bases, leaving 14 bases between the germline ends. The CDR3 extends over 16 amino acids. The CDR3, as DNA: TGTGCCAGCAGGCGAAAACCGACCTCAACTAATGAAAAACTGTTTTTT. Residues: CASRRKPTSTNEKLFF.

The genes are TRBV2 and TRBJ2-1, with D tentatively TRBD2 (5 bases). Germline V CDR1 and CDR2: SNHLY, FYNNEI. Trimming took off 6 bases at V and 3 bases at J, with 18 bases between the two ends. This CDR3 is 16 amino acids long. For the CDR3, the DNA is TGTGCCAGCAGACCGCATGAGGGAGAGGTCTACAATGAGCAGTTCTTC. It yields the protein CASRPHEGEVYNEQFF.

The DNA of the CDR3 is TGTGCCAGCAGCCCCCGGGCTAGCATGAACACTGAAGCTTTCTTT. Translation: CASSPRASMNTEAFF. The V and J genes are TRBV7-9 and TRBJ1-1; D not certain. Germline CDR1 is SEHNR and CDR2 is FQNEAQ (reference sequence). V lost 5 bases and J lost 0, with 13 bases in between. CDR3 length: 15 amino acids.